This TCR beta chain was documented in a study of blood T cell repertoires in COVID-19. The method was immunoSEQ multiplex PCR; TCRdb's version includes in-frame clones alone and lacks a portion of them. The sample consists of a few hundred thousand clones, roughly 84% of them appearing once. This clone was recorded a few times. This CDR3 spans 14 amino acids. The V gene end was trimmed by 6 bases and the J gene end by 3 bases; junction bases not matched to a gene: 8. Germline lookup yields CDR1 KGHSH and CDR2 LQKENI. The rearrangement joins TRBV18 to TRBJ2-7, with TRBD2 identical over 7 bases. Material for sequencing was peripheral blood. This TCR was recovered from a woman aged 40 to 50 who had recovered from COVID-19. This chain's CDR3 is CASSPGGSNYEQYF. The CDR3 DNA reads TGTGCCAGCTCCCCGGGGGGATCTAACTACGAGCAGTACTTC.